This T cell receptor (beta chain) was recorded in a study of blood T cell repertoires in COVID-19. Study-wide context: COVID-19 samples collected from the United States, Italy and Spain covered acute and convalescent phases.

Per the original methods: Reference gene primer amplification gave nucleated cell count estimates. Libraries were prepared by immunoSEQ multiplex PCR; TCRdb keeps only in-frame clonotypes and omits some of them. Clonal size and the V and J genes are those of that table, whereas D and trimming came from the DNA. Of 200,000 to 250,000 clones listed, less than 90% were seen once; the top ten hold 6.2%. Trimming removed 4 bases from V and 6 bases from J, with 14 bases in between. CDR1 SGHNT and CDR2 YENEEA come from the germline V gene. The CDR3 is made up of 14 amino acids. This TCR was sampled from a man in his 60s with acute or convalescent COVID-19. Sequenced material: peripheral blood. The V gene is TRBV11-3, the J gene TRBJ2-3; TRBD2 might be the D (6 bases). The CDR3 is CASSSPREVDTQYF. The CDR3 bases are TGTGCCAGCAGCTCGCCGAGGGAGGTGGATACGCAGTATTTT.